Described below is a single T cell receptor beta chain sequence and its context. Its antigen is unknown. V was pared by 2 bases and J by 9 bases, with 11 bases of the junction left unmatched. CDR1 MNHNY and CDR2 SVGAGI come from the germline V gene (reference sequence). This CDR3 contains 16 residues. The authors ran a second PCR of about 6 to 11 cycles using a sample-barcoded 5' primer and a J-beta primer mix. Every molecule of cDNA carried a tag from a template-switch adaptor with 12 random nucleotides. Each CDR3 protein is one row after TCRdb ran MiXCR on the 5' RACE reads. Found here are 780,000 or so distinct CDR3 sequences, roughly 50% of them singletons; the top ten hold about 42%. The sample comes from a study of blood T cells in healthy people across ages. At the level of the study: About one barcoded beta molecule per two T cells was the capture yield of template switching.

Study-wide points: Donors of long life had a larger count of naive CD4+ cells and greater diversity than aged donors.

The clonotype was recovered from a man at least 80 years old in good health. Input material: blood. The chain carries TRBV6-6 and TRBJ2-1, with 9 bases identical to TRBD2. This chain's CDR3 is CASSYKGSGSYGEQFF. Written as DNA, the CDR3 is TGTGCCAGCAGTTACAAGGGTAGCGGGAGTTATGGTGAGCAGTTCTTC.